A single sample is the source of the 2 T cell receptor beta chains below, sequenced in a study of blood T cells in healthy people across ages. Primed by a sample-barcoded 5' primer and a J-beta primer mix, a second PCR proceeded for about 7 to 11 cycles. From the 5' RACE reads, TCRdb called clonotypes with MiXCR, one entry per CDR3 protein. The sample gives over a million distinct CDR3 sequences, 35% to 50% of which show up once; approximately 20% is in the top ten. Source material: blood. These receptors originate from a woman aged 60-70 years in good health.

The sample holds many counts of this clonotype. The V and J genes are TRBV7-2 and TRBJ2-1; 11 positions match TRBD2. Germline CDR1 is SGHTA and CDR2 is FQGNSA. Trimming cost V 5 bases and J 3 bases; bases outside gene matches: 6. This CDR3 contains 16 residues. The CDR3, as DNA: TGTGCCAGCAGCCGCGGTCTAGCGGGAGGCTACAATGAGCAGTTCTTC. It is translated as CASSRGLAGGYNEQFF.

This clonotype was counted a few times. The chain recombines TRBV11-2 with TRBJ2-1, with D possibly TRBD1 on 6 matching bases. The germline V gene has CDR1 SGHAT and CDR2 FQNNGV. V dropped 5 bases and J dropped 9 bases, with 20 bases sitting between them. CDR3 length: 15 amino acids. CDR3 region: CASSTGTLGGSEQFF. CDR3 bases: TGTGCCAGCAGCACCGGGACACTTGGGGGAAGTGAGCAGTTCTTC.